The clone carrying this T cell receptor (beta chain) was picked up one time. The antigen is unknown. The sample originates from a study of read filtering for tumor transcriptome and immune sequencing. The wider study: RNA-seq yielded only 85 to 1273 TCR reads, IR-seq about 4.05 to 11 million.

This library used 300 to 500 ng RNA and molecular barcoded adaptors spanning alpha/delta and beta/gamma chains. TCRdb re-analysed the reads in MiXCR, keeping a single row per CDR3 protein. This table holds approximately 37,000 distinct CDR3 sequences, 12% to 15% found once. General study results and limits: In IR-seq, single-read clonotypes were around 80% of clonotypes but approximately 4% of reads.

Per the germline V gene, CDR1 is MNHEY and CDR2 is SVGAGI. The CDR3 totals 17 residues. The V end was cut by 2 bases, the J end by 10 bases, with 21 bases between. This receptor was obtained from a donor aged 40 or older with multiple myeloma. This sequence joins TRBV6-5 and TRBJ1-6; weak D call: TRBD1 (5 bases). Sequencing was done on a sample of a population of CD138-negative cells sorted from bone marrow. The CDR3 reads CASSYGLLGHGRSPLHF. DNA for the CDR3: TGTGCCAGCAGTTACGGTCTTCTCGGACACGGGAGGTCACCCCTCCACTTT.